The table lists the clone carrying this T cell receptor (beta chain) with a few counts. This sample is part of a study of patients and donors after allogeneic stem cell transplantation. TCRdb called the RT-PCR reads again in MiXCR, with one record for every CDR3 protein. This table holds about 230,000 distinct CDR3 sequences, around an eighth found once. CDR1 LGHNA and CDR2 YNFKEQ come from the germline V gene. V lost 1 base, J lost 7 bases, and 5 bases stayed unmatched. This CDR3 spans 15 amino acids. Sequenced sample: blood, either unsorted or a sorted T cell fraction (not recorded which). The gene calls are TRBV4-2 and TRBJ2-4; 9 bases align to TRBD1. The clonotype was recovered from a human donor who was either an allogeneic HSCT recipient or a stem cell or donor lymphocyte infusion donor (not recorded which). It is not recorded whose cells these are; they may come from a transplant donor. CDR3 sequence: CASSQVRQGVNIQYF. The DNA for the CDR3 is TGTGCCAGCAGCCAAGTCCGACAGGGGGTCAACATTCAGTACTTC.